This TCR beta chain was obtained from a study of blood T cell repertoires in COVID-19. The V end was cut by 6 bases, the J end by 0 bases, with 12 bases between. This CDR3 spans 15 amino acids. Germline CDR1 reads KGHSH; CDR2 reads LQKENI. Assay: immunoSEQ multiplex PCR; the TCRdb copy retains only in-frame clones and omits some. The table lists 150,000 to 200,000 clones, 85% of them singletons. Sequenced input: peripheral blood. The chain is built from TRBV18 and TRBJ2-1; possibly TRBD2 for D (6 bases). This receptor was obtained from a man between 60 and 70 years old with COVID-19, enrolled during active disease. The CDR3 protein is CASSARGSSYNEQFF. CDR3 nucleotide sequence: TGTGCCAGCTCCGCGCGGGGCAGCTCCTACAATGAGCAGTTCTTC.